This T cell receptor beta chain was sequenced in a study of control samples from healthy donors and cancer patients. Sequenced by immunoSEQ multiplex PCR; TCRdb stores in-frame clones only, minus some. The sample yields more than 90,000 clones, around nine tenths seen once. Germline V gene lookup returns CDR1 DFQATT and CDR2 SNEGSKA (reference sequence). The CDR3 is 11 amino acids. V lost 0 bases to trimming and J lost 7 bases, with 4 bases between them. The chain is built from TRBV20-1 and TRBJ2-4; no definite D call. Sample: blood. The sequence came from a man aged 30-40 years in good health. This CDR3 reads CSARDANIQYF. Written as DNA, the CDR3 is TGCAGTGCTAGAGATGCGAACATTCAGTACTTC.